A selection of T cell receptor beta chains follows, all from one sample in a study of cytomegalovirus exposure and HLA in healthy donors. The protocol was immunoSEQ multiplex PCR, while the TCRdb copy is restricted to in-frame clones and leaves out a portion. The table lists about 32,000 clones. The sequenced sample consisted of PBMCs. The source of these receptors is a female donor in good health and CMV-seronegative. Each CDR3 is given with its conserved first and last residue. The D gene is left open where the match is weak.

>TRBJ1-2|TRBV19|.
TGTGCCAGTACTGCACCCGGGGATAACTATGGCTACACCTTC
CASTAPGDNYGYTF
>TRBJ1-2|TRBV28|.
TGTGCCAGCAGTCCGGGGGGTCCCTATGGCTACACCTTC
CASSPGGPYGYTF
>TRBJ2-2|TRBV9|TRBD1
TGTGCCAGCAGCGTAGGGCCCGGGTCGGGACAGGGTTCCGGGGAGCTGTTTTTT
CASSVGPGSGQGSGELFF
>TRBJ1-2|TRBV4-3|.
TGCGCCAGCAGCCAAGGAGGACAGTCTAGGGTATCGTCTGGCTACACCTTC
CASSQGGQSRVSSGYTF
>TRBJ2-7|TRBV4-3|.
TGCGCCAGCAGCCAAGATGAGGCCAGTCGCGCCTACGAGCAGTACTTC
CASSQDEASRAYEQYF
>TRBJ1-1|TRBV2|.
TGTGCCAGCAGTGAACGGACAACCACTGAAGCTTTCTTT
CASSERTTTEAFF
>TRBJ1-6|TRBV27|.
TGTGCCAGCAGTTTATCCACCAGGGCCTATAATTCACCCCTCCACTTT
CASSLSTRAYNSPLHF
>TRBJ1-2|TRBV7-2|TRBD1
TGTGCCAGCAGCTTAGGGTATGGACAGGCTGCCTATGGCTACACCTTC
CASSLGYGQAAYGYTF
>TRBJ2-2|TRBV28|TRBD2
TGTGCCAGCAGTTTCGGGGGGGCACCAGGCACCGGGGAGCTGTTTTTT
CASSFGGAPGTGELFF
>TRBJ2-2|TRBV7-2|.
TGTGCCAGCAGCCCCGGACAAGCGAACACCGGGGAGCTGTTTTTT
CASSPGQANTGELFF
>TRBJ1-2|TRBV4-3|.
TGCGCCAGCAGCCTAGCGGGGGGAGGCGACTATGGCTACACCTTC
CASSLAGGGDYGYTF
>TRBJ1-4|TRBV19|TRBD1
TGTGCCAGTAGTATCAAGGCAGGGGGCTTTGAAAAACTGTTTTTT
CASSIKAGGFEKLFF
>TRBJ2-3|TRBV11-1|.
TGTGCCAGCAGCTTAGTGACTAGAACGGCTAGCACAGATACGCAGTATTTT
CASSLVTRTASTDTQYF
>TRBJ1-6|TRBV9|.
TGTGCCAGCAGCGTAGTGGGACATGCTTCTTCACCCCTCCACTTT
CASSVVGHASSPLHF
>TRBJ2-4|TRBV9|TRBD2
TGTGCCAGCAGCGTAACGGGACTAGCGTCGAACATTCAGTACTTC
CASSVTGLASNIQYF
>TRBJ2-1|TRBV11-3|.
TGTGCCAGCAGCTTAGCCGGTTACAATGAGCAGTTCTTC
CASSLAGYNEQFF
>TRBJ1-2|TRBV19|.
TGTGCCAGTAGTTCCCGGGACTTTCTTAACTATGGCTACACCTTC
CASSSRDFLNYGYTF
>TRBJ2-7|TRBV11-3|TRBD1
TGTGCCAGCAGCTTGACAGGGGCAGAGGGAGAGCAGTACTTC
CASSLTGAEGEQYF
>TRBJ2-7|TRBV12-5|.
TGTGCTAGTGGTTGGGAGGCCTACGAGCAGTACTTC
CASGWEAYEQYF
>TRBJ1-1|TRBV5-5|.
TGTGCCAGCAGCACGGACAGCCTTGAAGCTTTCTTT
CASSTDSLEAFF
>TRBJ1-5|TRBV28|TRBD1
TGTGCCAGCAGTTTGCGTGGACAGGTCAATCAGCCCCAGCATTTT
CASSLRGQVNQPQHF
>TRBJ1-1|TRBV5-6|TRBD1
TGTGCCAGCAGGTGGACAGGCCATTTGAACACTGAAGCTTTCTTT
CASRWTGHLNTEAFF
>TRBJ1-2|TRBV6-5|TRBD1
TGTGCCAGCAGTTACCGGTCAGGGGGGATCTATGGCTACACCTTC
CASSYRSGGIYGYTF
>TRBJ2-5|TRBV5-6|.
TGTGCCAGCAGCGAAAGGCAGGGGGGCCGAGAGACCCAGTACTTC
CASSERQGGRETQYF
>TRBJ2-7|TRBV27|.
TGTGCCAGCAGTCCCCAGGGGGGCGAGCAGTACTTC
CASSPQGGEQYF
>TRBJ1-5|TRBV6-5|TRBD1
TGTGCCAGCAGTTCGGACAGGGGAGTAGATCAGCCCCAGCATTTT
CASSSDRGVDQPQHF
>TRBJ1-2|TRBV6-5|.
TGTGCCAGCAGTCAAGACAGATCACCTTATGGCTACACCTTC
CASSQDRSPYGYTF
>TRBJ1-2|TRBV2|TRBD1
TGTGCCAGCGCCGGGACAGGGAACTATGGCTACACCTTC
CASAGTGNYGYTF
>TRBJ1-5|TRBV19|.
TGTGCCAGTAGTAAACGGACAGACAATCAGCCCCAGCATTTT
CASSKRTDNQPQHF
>TRBJ2-1|TRBV7-9|TRBD2
TGTGCCAGCAGCTTAAGTCGGCTAGCGGGGGTCGACAATGAGCAGTTCTTC
CASSLSRLAGVDNEQFF
>TRBJ2-7|TRBV30|.
TGTGCCTGGAGTACTTCTGGCGGGTCTCCCGAGCAGTACTTC
CAWSTSGGSPEQYF
>TRBJ2-3|TRBV2|TRBD1
TGTGCCAGCAGACCTCTTTTGGGACAGGACACAGATACGCAGTATTTT
CASRPLLGQDTDTQYF
>TRBJ1-2|TRBV23-1|TRBD1
TGCGCCAGCAGTCAATCAAAGCGGACAGGGGGAAGGGGCTACACCTTC
CASSQSKRTGGRGYTF
>TRBJ1-1|TRBV4-1|TRBD1
TGCGCCAGCAGCCGCACAGGGGACACTGAAGCTTTCTTT
CASSRTGDTEAFF
>TRBJ2-1|TRBV4-2|.
TGTGCCAGCAGCCAAACGGGGGGCCGGGATGAGCAGTTCTTC
CASSQTGGRDEQFF
>TRBJ2-5|TRBV18|.
TGTGCCAGCTCAAATAGAGGTGACCAAGAGACCCAGTACTTC
CASSNRGDQETQYF
>TRBJ1-3|TRBV9|.
TGTGCCAGCCACGGGAGCTCTGGAAACACCATATATTTT
CASHGSSGNTIYF
>TRBJ2-1|TRBV6-1|.
TGTGCCAGCAGTGTGCGGGTCAATGAGCAGTTCTTC
CASSVRVNEQFF
>TRBJ2-5|TRBV5-1|.
TGCGCCAGCAGCCCCTCCCCCGAGACCCAGTACTTC
CASSPSPETQYF
>TRBJ2-7|TRBV9|.
TGTGCCAGCAGCGAGGGATTCAGGGCCTACGAGCAGTACTTC
CASSEGFRAYEQYF
>TRBJ1-2|TRBV9|TRBD1
TGTGCCAGCAGCGTAGCCAGGGGGAACTATGGCTACACCTTC
CASSVARGNYGYTF
>TRBJ2-5|TRBV4-2|.
TGTGCCAGCAGCCTCCTTGAGGCGGGGAGAGGAGAGACCCAGTACTTC
CASSLLEAGRGETQYF
>TRBJ2-1|TRBV2|TRBD1
TGTGCCAGCAGAGGACAGGGCAATGAGCAGTTCTTC
CASRGQGNEQFF
>TRBJ2-7|TRBV4-2|.
TGTGCCAGCAGCCAAGTTCGTCAGGGGAGCGAGCAGTACTTC
CASSQVRQGSEQYF
>TRBJ2-3|TRBV7-9|.
TGTGCCAGCAGCTCCACAGATACTGAGTATTTT
CASSSTDTEYF
>TRBJ2-3|TRBV7-9|TRBD1
TGTGCCAGCAGCAAAGCGACAGGGGCCAACACAGATACGCAGTATTTT
CASSKATGANTDTQYF